The text below deals with one T cell receptor (beta chain). Sequencing used immunoSEQ multiplex PCR; TCRdb keeps in-frame clones, though not all of them. The repertoire holds just over 90,000 clones, approximately 89% seen once, with 0.7% to 1% in the top ten. The sample belongs to a study of OX40 agonist ivuxolimab in advanced cancers. The CDR3 loop spans 15 amino acids. Trimming removed 4 bases at V and 2 bases at J, with 12 bases between. Germline V gene lookup returns CDR1 MDHEN and CDR2 SYDVKM. The starting material was CD4+ or CD8+ T cells sorted from blood, obtained in a trial of the OX40 agonist ivuxolimab. The rearrangement joins TRBV28 to TRBJ1-5, with D perhaps matching TRBD1 (6 bases). The TCR comes from an adult with an advanced solid tumor such as melanoma, head and neck, liver or kidney cancer. The CDR3 bases are TGTGCCAGCAGTTCTCCCCGACAGGGCAATCAGCCCCAGCATTTT. Its translation is CASSSPRQGNQPQHF. Variable domain in full (rest from reference TRBV28 and TRBJ1-5): DVKVTQSSRYLVKRTGEKVFLECVQDMDHENMFWYRQDPGLGLRLIYFSYDVKMKEKGDIPEGYSVSREKKERFSLILESASTNQTSMYLCASSSPRQGNQPQHFGDGTRLSIL.